Included here is one T cell receptor beta chain sequence, with context. Its antigen is unidentified. Germline V gene sequence: CDR1 MNHEY, CDR2 SMNVEV (reference sequence). Trimming removed 2 bases at V and 0 bases at J, with 14 bases between. This CDR3 has 17 residues. A mixed TRB-A/B primer pool amplified rearranged TRB by multiplex touch-down PCR. MiXCR, run by TCRdb on the multiplex PCR reads, gives a single entry per CDR3 protein. Of 2,800 or so distinct CDR3 sequences in the sample, roughly a quarter were seen once. This entry is derived from a study of T cell repertoires in aging, cancer and after chemotherapy. Study as a whole: Clear clonal overlap appeared across healthy donor samples taken over several months to years. General study results and limits: Age-matched healthy donors had significantly more diverse, less clonal blood TCR repertoires than untreated cancer patients.

Amplification of TCR beta used genomic DNA extracted from peripheral blood. V gene TRBV27 combines with J gene TRBJ1-3; D uncertain. Specimen: blood. This receptor was taken from a human donor in good health. CDR3 protein: CASSLNFLGLSGNTIYF. The CDR3 DNA is TGTGCCAGCAGTTTAAATTTTTTGGGCCTCTCTGGAAACACCATATATTTT.